These 27 T cell receptor beta chains originate from one sample sequenced in a study of identical twins' blood T cells (dated by TCRdb to the early 2010s). Receptor amplification or capture employed 5' RACE. TCRdb lists the instrument as Illumina Genome Analyzer IIx. Starting from the raw public reads, TCRdb applied fastp trimming at Q25, assembled clones with MiXCR and retained in-frame beta chains. Rows with a matching CDR3 protein are joined into one entry that keeps the most common DNA and genes. For this sample the table gives 350,000 to 400,000 distinct CDR3 sequences, of which over 25% were detected only once. The ten top clones hold roughly 5.5% of the sample. Material for sequencing was PBMCs. The origin of the receptors is a woman aged 18-50 years in good health.

J is TRBJ1-2 and V is TRBV10-3, with D possibly being TRBD1 (5 bases). The germline V and J ends were trimmed by 3 bases and 7 bases, with 15 bases remaining between them. The CDR3 consists of 14 residues. Germline loops: CDR1 ENHRY, CDR2 SYGVKD. The CDR3 is CAISDKLPGPGYTF. The CDR3 DNA sequence: TGTGCCATCAGTGATAAACTTCCGGGACCTGGCTACACCTTC.

The chain employs TRBV15 and TRBJ1-4, with D uncertain. V was cut by 0 bases and J by 0 bases, with 11 bases left in between. There are 17 residues in the CDR3. CDR1 LNHNV and CDR2 YYDKDF come from the germline V gene (reference sequence). CDR3 sequence: CATSRDRSRATNEKLFF. The CDR3 bases are TGTGCCACCAGCAGAGATCGTTCCCGCGCAACTAATGAAAAACTGTTTTTT.

V and J are TRBV5-1 and TRBJ1-1; unclear D gene. The CDR3 extends over 16 amino acids. Trimming stripped 4 bases from V and 0 bases from J, with 16 bases between. The V gene's germline CDR1 is SGHRS and CDR2 YFSETQ. CDR3 bases: TGCGCCAGCAGCGCGGCTGCTGCGTACATGAACACTGAAGCTTTCTTT. Translation: CASSAAAAYMNTEAFF.

This clonotype has just one count. Possible read error: a much larger clone is one base away. This is likely a read error, given that the CDR3 carries no conserved phenylalanine or tryptophan at its end. The genes are TRBV18 and TRBJ1-2; 10 bases are a match to TRBD1. The V segment lost 3 bases and the J segment 0 bases; nucleotides outside the gene matches: 4. The germline V gene has CDR1 KGHSH and CDR2 LQKENI. The CDR3 spans 16 residues. This CDR3 reads CASSPGQGNANYGYTV. The CDR3 region has the DNA TGTGCCAGCTCACCGGGACAGGGGAACGCTAACTATGGCTACACCGTC.

CDR3 amino acids: CSVEDRWGNYGYTF. The CDR3 DNA sequence: TGCAGCGTTGAAGATCGGTGGGGGAACTATGGCTACACCTTC. The V and J genes are TRBV29-1 and TRBJ1-2, with a weak D call TRBD1 (5 bases). Trimming left V 0 bases short and J 2 bases short, with 10 bases between. In germline, CDR1 is SQVTM, CDR2 ANQGSEA. The CDR3 spans 14 residues.

V is TRBV7-2 and J is TRBJ1-2, with D possibly matching TRBD1 (6 bases). Per the germline V gene, CDR1 is SGHTA and CDR2 is FQGNSA. Trimming took off 4 bases at V and 3 bases at J, with 12 bases between the two ends. The CDR3 totals 14 residues. The CDR3 nucleotides read TGTGCCAGCAGCTCCGGCTGGACAGACTATGGCTACACCTTC. Encoded protein: CASSSGWTDYGYTF.

CDR3 sequence reads: CATSDPRDTNGGYTF. DNA for the CDR3: TGTGCCACCAGTGATCCCCGGGACACCAACGGTGGCTACACCTTC. The rearrangement joins TRBV24-1 to TRBJ1-2, with D possibly matching TRBD1 (6 bases). V lost 3 bases and J lost 7, with 17 bases in between. The CDR3 runs to 15 residues. CDR1 is KGHDR and CDR2 is SFDVKD in the germline V gene.

V is TRBV20-1 and J is TRBJ1-2, with 7 positions matching TRBD1. The CDR3 extends over 13 amino acids. Germline V gene data show CDR1 as DFQATT and CDR2 as SNEGSKA (reference sequence). V was clipped by 6 bases and J by 6 bases; unmatched bases: 10. CDR3 residues: CSARNRDSNGYTF. DNA for the CDR3: TGCAGTGCCCGCAACCGGGACAGCAATGGCTACACCTTC.

In this sample, this clonotype turned up a few times. The chain has TRBV7-2 and TRBJ2-3; D not resolved. The CDR3 sequence is 12 residues long. The germline V gene encodes CDR1 SGHTA and CDR2 FQGNSA. Trimming pared 1 base from V and 4 bases from J, leaving 3 bases between. CDR3 coding DNA: TGTGCCAGCAGCTTAGAGCCAGATACGCAGTATTTT. This gives the protein CASSLEPDTQYF.

This chain joins TRBV5-1 and TRBJ1-2, with D unresolved. V gave up 3 bases and J gave up 5 bases, with 14 bases separating them. The length of the CDR3 is 14 residues. Germline CDR1 is SGHRS and CDR2 is YFSETQ. The DNA of the CDR3 is TGCGCCAGCAGCTCCGGGCTTCTTCAGTATGGCTACACCTTC. Amino acids: CASSSGLLQYGYTF.

This clonotype came up a few times. This chain connects TRBV6-6 to TRBJ2-3, with 8 bases that match TRBD1. The CDR3 is 15 residues long. With V trimmed by 5 bases and J by 4 bases, 8 bases remained unmatched. CDR1 is MNHNY, CDR2 SVGAGI, per germline (reference sequence). CDR3 DNA sequence: TGTGCCAGCAGTCTTGGACAGGGTTGGGCAGATACGCAGTATTTT. It is translated as CASSLGQGWADTQYF.

In DNA, the CDR3 is TGTGCCAGCAGTCCTGGGGACAGGCGACTCCTCGAGCAGTACTTC. Translated, it gives CASSPGDRRLLEQYF. The chain uses TRBV12-3 or TRBV12-4 and TRBJ2-7; TRBD1 agrees at 8 bases. Trimming cost V 5 bases and J 6 bases; bases outside gene matches: 12. This CDR3 has 15 residues.

Comments on this clonotype: A much larger clone lies a single base off, so this may be a read error. The CDR3 end shows no conserved phenylalanine or tryptophan, and so a read error is likely. V and J are TRBV29-1 and TRBJ1-6; possibly TRBD1 for D (5 bases). The CDR3 contains 13 residues. Trimming left V 4 bases short and J 8 bases short, with 12 bases between. Germline V lookup: CDR1 SQVTM, CDR2 ANQGSEA. CDR3 DNA: TGCAGCGTTGGGGTCGACAGATATTCACCCCTCCACCTT. It codes for CSVGVDRYSPLHL.

V and J are TRBV9 and TRBJ2-3; D not resolved. Germline assignment: CDR1 SGDLS and CDR2 YYNGEE. V was shortened by 7 bases and J by 1 base, with 13 bases between the two germline ends. This CDR3 is 14 amino acids long. CDR3 residues: CASARGVRTDTQYF. As DNA, the CDR3 is TGTGCCAGCGCCCGAGGAGTCCGCACAGATACGCAGTATTTT.

The CDR3: CSATGVYNEQFF. The CDR3 region has the DNA TGCAGTGCTACGGGAGTCTACAATGAGCAGTTCTTC. The chain joins TRBV20-1 to TRBJ2-1; a weak D match, TRBD2 (6 bases). Per germline, CDR1 DFQATT and CDR2 SNEGSKA (reference sequence). Trimming stripped 4 bases from V and 3 bases from J, with 7 bases between. This CDR3 has 12 amino acids.

This clonotype appeared a few times. The chain carries TRBV7-2 and TRBJ1-5, with D perhaps TRBD1 (5 bases). Trimming pared 3 bases from V and 9 bases from J, leaving 9 bases between. The V gene's germline CDR1 is SGHTA and CDR2 FQGNSA. This CDR3 contains 12 residues. The CDR3 DNA is TGTGCCAGCAGCTTCTTCGGGGGGCCCCAGCATTTT. Encoded protein: CASSFFGGPQHF.

This clonotype was seen only once. Sequence at one end of the junction differs from germline and may be a read error. The chain joins TRBV20-1 to TRBJ2-4, with D maybe TRBD1 (5 bases). The germline CDR1 and CDR2 sequences are DFQATT and SNEGSKA (reference sequence). This CDR3 contains 13 residues. CDR3 sequence: CSARRGAKNIQHF. CDR3 coding DNA: TGCAGTGCCAGAAGGGGCGCGAAAAACATTCAGCACTTC.

The chain employs TRBV29-1 and TRBJ2-2; D is perhaps TRBD1 (6 bases). CDR3 length: 13 amino acids. Trimming stripped 5 bases from V and 7 bases from J, with 14 bases between. Germline lookup yields CDR1 SQVTM and CDR2 ANQGSEA. The CDR3 sequence is CSVTDRLNGELFF. CDR3 DNA: TGCAGCGTTACTGACAGGTTGAACGGGGAGCTGTTTTTT.

There are a few counts of this clonotype. The chain has TRBV20-1 and TRBJ1-2; D not certain. This CDR3 has 12 amino acids. Trimming left V 3 bases short and J 8 bases short, with 13 bases between. Germline loops: CDR1 DFQATT, CDR2 SNEGSKA (reference sequence). DNA for the CDR3: TGCAGTGCTAGTTTGGCTGCCGGAGGCTACACCTTC. This codes for CSASLAAGGYTF.

V gene TRBV5-1 combines with J gene TRBJ1-2; 7 bases match TRBD1. This CDR3 has 17 amino acids. With V trimmed by 0 bases and J by 2 bases, 10 bases remained unmatched. Germline lookup yields CDR1 SGHRS and CDR2 YFSETQ. The DNA for the CDR3 is TGCGCCAGCAGCTTGGCCCTTCAAAGACAGGGCAACTATGGCTACACCTTC. This translates into CASSLALQRQGNYGYTF.

The rearrangement joins TRBV11-3 to TRBJ2-3, with TRBD2 identical over 15 bases. The V and J ends lost 5 bases and 3 bases, in that order; junction bases with no gene match: 9. Germline lookup yields CDR1 SGHNT and CDR2 YENEEA. This CDR3 has 18 residues. This CDR3 reads CASSPRGTSGRLTDTQYF. For the CDR3, the DNA is TGTGCCAGCAGCCCTAGAGGGACTAGCGGGAGGCTGACAGATACGCAGTATTTT.

The chain joins TRBV4-3 to TRBJ2-1; D call uncertain. The CDR3 totals 15 residues. Per the germline V gene, CDR1 is LGHNA and CDR2 is YSLEER. Trimming stripped 1 base from V and 4 bases from J, with 11 bases between. This chain's CDR3 is CASSQGPAPYNEQFF. Written as DNA, the CDR3 is TGCGCCAGCAGCCAAGGTCCAGCCCCGTACAATGAGCAGTTCTTC.

This clonotype has just a few counts. The chain has TRBV7-9 and TRBJ2-7; tentatively, D is TRBD2 (5 bases). Trimming stripped 5 bases from V and 2 bases from J, with 16 bases between. Germline CDR1 reads SEHNR; CDR2 reads FQNEAQ (reference sequence). This CDR3 spans 15 amino acids. CDR3 protein: CASSQTKAVTYEQYF. The DNA of the CDR3 is TGTGCCAGCAGCCAAACGAAAGCGGTTACCTACGAGCAGTACTTC.

As concerns this clonotype: The junction and the germline gene differ at one end; a read error may be behind it. The V gene is TRBV19, the J gene TRBJ1-5; possible D gene TRBD1, 5 bases. The CDR3 has 15 amino acids. The germline gives CDR1 LNHDA, CDR2 SQIVND (reference sequence). CDR3 residues: CASSAHGGRNHPQHF. Here the CDR3 DNA reads TGTGCCAGTAGTGCTCACGGGGGAAGAAATCATCCCCAGCATTTT.

Concerning this clonotype: A much larger clone differs from this one at a single base, so this may be a read error. This rearrangement joins TRBV20-1 to TRBJ1-1; D gene unclear. Germline CDR1 reads DFQATT; CDR2 reads SNEGSKA (reference sequence). The CDR3 loop spans 12 amino acids. The V end lost 5 bases, the J end lost 4 bases, and 11 bases lay between the germline ends. CDR3 sequence (DNA): TGCAGTGCTTACATGGCGAGCACTGAAGCTTTCTTT. Its translation is CSAYMASTEAFF.

V usage is TRBV16 and J usage is TRBJ1-5; D gene unclear. Germline V lookup: CDR1 KGHSY, CDR2 FQNENV. Deletions cut 6 bases from V and 3 bases from J, with 18 bases between. The CDR3 extends over 16 amino acids. CDR3 sequence (DNA): TGTGCCAGCAGTCAAACCCTAGGTCGGAACAATCAGCCCCAGCATTTT. Translated, it gives CASSQTLGRNNQPQHF.

Many counts were recorded for this clonotype. This chain links TRBV29-1 with TRBJ2-5, with 9 bases fitting TRBD1. The CDR3 loop spans 14 amino acids. V trimming: 8 bases; J trimming: 4 bases; junction bases outside the gene matches: 11. Germline CDR1 is SQVTM and CDR2 is ANQGSEA. The CDR3 loop is CSSRTGASGETQYF. The CDR3 coding sequence is TGCAGCTCTAGGACAGGGGCGAGTGGAGAGACCCAGTACTTC.